Presented here are 10 T cell receptor beta chains from one specimen sequenced in a study of T cell responses to AZD1222 COVID-19 vaccine. Sequencing used immunoSEQ multiplex PCR; TCRdb keeps in-frame clones, though not all of them. The sample has about 150,000 clones; approximately 90% are singletons. The sequencing used peripheral blood, collected 28 days after the second AZD1222 dose. These receptors originate from an adult who received the AZD1222 COVID-19 vaccine.

The V gene is TRBV28, the J gene TRBJ1-5; D is unresolved. The length of the CDR3 is 16 residues. Germline V gene sequence: CDR1 MDHEN, CDR2 SYDVKM. Trimming stripped 5 bases from V and 1 base from J, with 15 bases between. The CDR3 sequence is CASSPSGLNSNQPQHF. CDR3 coding DNA: TGTGCCAGCAGTCCCTCGGGTTTGAACAGCAATCAGCCCCAGCATTTT. Combining the CDR3 with reference TRBV28 and TRBJ1-5 gives the whole variable domain DVKVTQSSRYLVKRTGEKVFLECVQDMDHENMFWYRQDPGLGLRLIYFSYDVKMKEKGDIPEGYSVSREKKERFSLILESASTNQTSMYLCASSPSGLNSNQPQHFGDGTRLSIL.

The chain is built from TRBV5-1 and TRBJ2-5, with 8 bases lining up with TRBD2. Germline values: CDR1 SGHRS, CDR2 YFSETQ. This CDR3 is 15 amino acids long. The ends lost 0 bases at V and 3 bases at J; junction bases unmatched: 4. CDR3 loop: CASSLEGLEKETQYF. The CDR3 DNA follows: TGCGCCAGCAGCTTGGAGGGACTAGAAAAAGAGACCCAGTACTTC.

This rearrangement joins TRBV6-5 to TRBJ1-2; no reliable D call. CDR3 length equals 13 residues. Trimming pared 0 bases from V and 8 bases from J, leaving 10 bases between. Germline lookup yields CDR1 MNHEY and CDR2 SVGAGI. The CDR3 region is CASSYSFDLGYTF. The CDR3 DNA follows: TGTGCCAGCAGTTACTCTTTCGACCTGGGCTACACCTTC.

This rearrangement joins TRBV27 to TRBJ2-7; D possibly corresponds to TRBD2 (5 bases). V was shortened by 3 bases and J by 1 base, with 7 bases between the two germline ends. Germline CDR1 is MNHEY and CDR2 is SMNVEV (reference sequence). The CDR3 is 13 residues long. CDR3 in DNA: TGTGCCAGCAGTTTGAGGGTATCCTACGAGCAGTACTTC. Translated, it gives CASSLRVSYEQYF.

This clone was observed a few times. Other DNA sequences in the same sample also yield this CDR3. The genes are TRBV12-3 or TRBV12-4 and TRBJ2-3; D unclear. The CDR3 totals 11 residues. V lost 3 bases and J 2 bases, leaving 0 bases between the germline ends. CDR3 nucleotides: TGTGCCAGCAGTTTCACAGATACGCAGTATTTT. Its translation is CASSFTDTQYF.

This sequence joins TRBV4-1 and TRBJ1-2; 10 bases fit TRBD1. This CDR3 has 15 residues. Germline V lookup: CDR1 MGHRA, CDR2 YSYEKL. J was trimmed by 5 bases and V by 2 bases; bases with no gene match: 5. The CDR3 protein is CASSQPGQGFYGYTF. The DNA of the CDR3 is TGCGCCAGCAGCCAACCGGGACAGGGGTTTTATGGCTACACCTTC.

J is TRBJ2-6 and V is TRBV4-2; the D gene is possibly TRBD2 (5 bases). Germline assignment: CDR1 LGHNA and CDR2 YNFKEQ. This CDR3 is built from 16 residues. Trimming stripped 4 bases from V and 0 bases from J, with 10 bases between. The CDR3: CASSPTGNSGANVLTF. The CDR3 DNA is TGTGCCAGCAGCCCCACGGGGAACTCTGGGGCCAACGTCCTGACTTTC.

V and J are TRBV14 and TRBJ2-1, with TRBD2 identical over 14 bases. J gave up 0 bases and V 0 bases, and 4 bases lay outside the gene matches. This CDR3 contains 19 residues. From germline, CDR1 is SGHDN and CDR2 FVKESK. The CDR3: CASSQEGLAGDRSYNEQFF. DNA of the CDR3: TGTGCCAGCAGCCAAGAGGGACTAGCGGGGGACCGCTCCTACAATGAGCAGTTCTTC.

This CDR3 is CASSPTGGGYTGELFF. The CDR3 nucleotides read TGTGCCAGCAGCCCAACCGGGGGGGGATACACCGGGGAGCTGTTTTTT. The V gene is TRBV7-9, the J gene TRBJ2-2; TRBD2 matches at 8 bases. The V segment lost 5 bases and the J segment 3 bases; nucleotides outside the gene matches: 8. The length of the CDR3 is 16 residues. Germline lookup yields CDR1 SEHNR and CDR2 FQNEAQ (reference sequence). Using reference TRBV7-9 and TRBJ2-2 for the parts outside the CDR3, the full variable domain is DTGVSQNPRHKITKRGQNVTFRCDPISEHNRLYWYRQTLGQGPEFLTYFQNEAQLEKSRLLSDRFSAERPKGSFSTLEIQRTEQGDSAMYLCASSPTGGGYTGELFFGEGSRLTVL.

The CDR3: CASSTHTSGRTYNEQFF. The CDR3 DNA sequence: TGTGCCAGTAGTACGCACACTAGCGGGAGAACCTACAATGAGCAGTTCTTC. The V call is TRBV19, the J call TRBJ2-1; TRBD2 matches at 11 bases. The trim removed 4 bases at V and 2 bases at J, leaving 7 bases unmatched. The CDR3 has 17 amino acids. Germline CDR1 is LNHDA and CDR2 is SQIVND (reference sequence).